This TCR beta chain was found in a study of T cell responses to AZD1222 COVID-19 vaccine. Whole-study results and caveats: Donors in the cohort were predominantly white British and more often female, and clonal diversity was possibly underestimated.

TCRdb keeps only in-frame clones here, not all; method: immunoSEQ multiplex PCR. The data show around 150,000 clones, over 65% seen once. A note on this clone: What it binds is unknown.

V lost 4 bases and J lost 3, with 16 bases in between. Germline loops: CDR1 SQVTM, CDR2 ANQGSEA. CDR3 length: 16 residues. The chain has TRBV29-1 and TRBJ2-6; no reliable D call. The TCR comes from an adult in good health. Here the sequenced sample was peripheral blood, taken on day 0 of AZD1222 vaccination. Written as DNA, the CDR3 is TGCAGCGTTGCGGCAGGCGGTCTGGGTGGGGCCAACGTCCTGACTTTC. It specifies CSVAAGGLGGANVLTF.